The T cell receptor beta chain described here comes from a study of regulatory T cells in long-lasting Graves disease. V was trimmed by 0 bases and J by 4 bases, leaving 8 bases between them. This CDR3 comprises 14 residues. Germline V gene sequence: CDR1 SGDLS, CDR2 YYNGEE. Researchers made TCR beta libraries by using iRepertoire HTBI primers and running Arm-PCR on CDR3 regions. MiXCR was run by TCRdb on the multiplex PCR reads, yielding one entry per CDR3 protein. The table shows more than 300,000 distinct CDR3 sequences, with about 17% occurring only once. Time point of the sample: newly diagnosed GD, antithyroid drugs for less than 3 months. Generation of the TCR library employed RNA extracted from PBMCs. This sample also belongs to another study, concerning T cells in Graves' hyperthyroidism and ophthalmopathy.

The input for sequencing was peripheral blood mononuclear cells (PBMCs), taken at new diagnosis, from a patient treated with antithyroid drugs. The receptor was derived from a young woman with Graves disease. The chain links TRBV9 to TRBJ2-1, with a possible D match to TRBD1 (6 bases). The CDR3: CASSVEDSYNEQFF. Here the CDR3 DNA reads TGTGCCAGCAGCGTAGAGGACAGTTACAATGAGCAGTTCTTC.